Described below is a single TCR beta chain sequence and its context. Its antigen has not been determined. No qualities accompany the bases; no much larger clone lies one base away. Libraries came from the immunoSEQ multiplex PCR assay. As for how the authors treated the data: Repertoires were summarized by richness and clonality, and significantly expanded and contracted clones were identified between pre- and post-therapy samples. The immuneACCESS repertoire file appears here via TCRdb, limited to in-frame rearrangements. These files lack a portion of the clones; in checked studies, under half of the deficit traces to unresolved V genes, and the cause of the others is not known. V, J and clone size derive from that table, while D and trimming were established from the DNA sequence. The sample records roughly 34,000 clones, around 90% of which are singletons. The ten most abundant clones make up around 2.2% of the sample.

The meaning of the sample's time point label: at surgical resection after neoadjuvant nivolumab +/- ipilimumab. Samples were obtained from the phase 2 randomized NEOSTAR trial, in which neoadjuvant nivolumab or nivolumab plus ipilimumab followed by surgery was tested in operable NSCLC. These data come from a study of neoadjuvant nivolumab and ipilimumab in lung cancer (dated by TCRdb to between 2020 and 2021). Notes on the research overall: In the NEOSTAR trial, nivolumab was administered intravenously at 3 mg/kg on days 1, 15 and 29, and the combination arm also received ipilimumab 1 mg/kg on day 1 only. For each study arm, the primary endpoint of the trial was the rate of major pathologic response (MPR) in the intention-to-treat population. Of the 40 to 50 patients with operable NSCLC treated in the trial, approximately 23 were randomized to nivolumab monotherapy and approximately 21 to nivolumab plus ipilimumab. TCR repertoires in pretherapy (baseline) peripheral blood were compared with TCR repertoires in tumors resected at surgery after neoadjuvant immune checkpoint blockade. Matched pretherapy and resected tumor pairs were analyzed for seven patients, of whom four received nivolumab and three received nivolumab plus ipilimumab.

V and J are truncated by 1 base and 3 bases respectively, leaving an intervening sequence of 12 bases. According to the germline V gene (reference sequence), CDR1 reads SGHAT and CDR2 reads FQDESV. Inclusive of the bounding cysteine and phenylalanine, the CDR3 is 15 residues long. Kept here is only the CDR3 DNA, which spans 45 bases and is read in frame from base 1. The full study reports these points: No significant correlation was found between TCR clonality and pathologic tumor regression, and only one major-pathologic-response sample was available for the clonality analysis. TCR sequencing was performed in a small number of samples. Greater TCR richness and clonality were observed in resected tumors than in tumor-adjacent uninvolved lung, and increases were observed in more dual-therapy-treated tumors. A positive correlation was observed between pretherapy blood TCR richness and richness in tumors resected after neoadjuvant therapy (Spearman R of about 0.82). From pretherapy to surgery, increases in tumor T-cell richness and clonality were observed in three of three dual-therapy tumors but in only two of four nivolumab-treated tumors.

The specimen comprised peripheral blood, sampled after neoadjuvant nivolumab, alone or with ipilimumab, at or shortly before surgery. This TCR derives from an adult with non-small cell lung cancer. The V and J genes are TRBV11-1 and TRBJ2-5; TRBD1 is perhaps the D gene, given 6 matching bases. Read as DNA, the sequence is TGTGCCAGCAGCTTAGGGGACAACAGGGAAGAGACCCAGTACTTC. Translated, it reads CASSLGDNREETQYF.